These T cell receptor beta chains were read from a single sample in a study of Ad26.COV2.S vaccination and SARS-CoV-2 variants. Data came from immunoSEQ multiplex PCR; TCRdb stores just in-frame clones and leaves some out. The sample contains about 350,000 clones, about 85% of which appear only once. Source: peripheral blood, taken in a trial of Ad26.COV2.S vaccine versus placebo. The receptors shown here come from a person between 18 and 59 years old who received the Ad26.COV2.S COVID-19 vaccine or a placebo. The CDR3 runs from the conserved cysteine through the conserved F or W. Fields, in order: V gene, D gene, clone size, J gene, CDR3 protein, CDR3 DNA. A D gene is named only where the DNA matches it firmly. Part of the rows lack a size; the others show once, few, many or a class for expanded clones.

>TRBV5-1|.|few|TRBJ1-4
CASSLARTGEEKLFF
TGCGCCAGCAGCTTGGCCCGTACAGGAGAAGAAAAACTGTTTTTT
>TRBV7-6|TRBD1|.|TRBJ1-6
CASSSGQGWDSPLHF
TGTGCCAGCAGCTCCGGACAGGGCTGGGATTCACCCCTCCACTTT
>TRBV19|.|.|TRBJ2-7
CASKQGMRSYEQYF
TGTGCCAGTAAACAGGGTATGCGGTCCTACGAGCAGTACTTC
>TRBV5-5|.|.|TRBJ2-3
CASSPQGGRTDTQYF
TGTGCCAGCAGCCCCCAGGGGGGGCGCACAGATACGCAGTATTTT
>TRBV3-1/TRBV3-2|.|.|TRBJ2-1
CASSHPSGDEQFF
TGTGCCAGCAGCCACCCCTCGGGGGATGAGCAGTTCTTC
>TRBV15|TRBD2|.|TRBJ2-3
CATSKGLDGTDTQYF
TGTGCCACCAGCAAAGGACTAGACGGGACAGATACGCAGTATTTT
>TRBV12-5|.|.|TRBJ1-1
CASGLDMGLEAFF
TGTGCTAGTGGTTTGGACATGGGCCTTGAAGCTTTCTTT
>TRBV5-4|TRBD1|.|TRBJ2-7
CASSNRTGIGYEQYF
TGTGCCAGCAGCAATCGGACAGGGATAGGCTACGAGCAGTACTTC
>TRBV7-2|.|.|TRBJ2-5
CASSLAFRGRETQYF
TGTGCCAGCAGCTTAGCTTTCCGGGGGCGGGAGACCCAGTACTTC
>TRBV27|TRBD2|.|TRBJ2-3
CASSPHLAGSSTDTQYF
TGTGCCAGCAGTCCGCATCTAGCGGGCTCTAGCACAGATACGCAGTATTTT
>TRBV5-1|TRBD1|once|TRBJ2-3
CASSPGDRGTDTQYF
TGCGCCAGCAGTCCTGGGGACAGGGGAACAGATACGCAGTATTTT
>TRBV27|.|.|TRBJ1-1
CASSSLKGPPNTEAFF
TGTGCCAGCAGCTCCCTTAAGGGACCGCCGAACACTGAAGCTTTCTTT
>TRBV7-8|.|.|TRBJ2-6
CASSPTTNVLTF
TGTGCCAGCAGCCCCACAACCAACGTCCTGACTTTC
>TRBV5-1|.|.|TRBJ2-3
CASSLSSDTQYF
TGCGCCAGCAGCTTGAGTTCGGATACGCAGTATTTT
>TRBV2|.|many|TRBJ2-7
CASSDPGWGEQYF
TGTGCCAGCAGTGACCCGGGTTGGGGCGAGCAGTACTTC
>TRBV4-3|.|.|TRBJ1-1
CASSQDRGVTEAFF
TGCGCCAGCAGCCAAGATCGCGGGGTCACTGAAGCTTTCTTT
>TRBV4-3|.|.|TRBJ1-4
CASSQSGRGADEKLFF
TGCGCCAGCAGCCAATCCGGTCGTGGGGCAGATGAAAAACTGTTTTTT
>TRBV5-6|.|.|TRBJ1-6
CASSLDSGSPLHF
TGTGCCAGCAGCTTGGACAGCGGTTCACCCCTCCACTTT
>TRBV19|.|few|TRBJ2-1
CASSFPGSSYNEQFF
TGTGCCAGTAGTTTTCCAGGGAGCTCCTACAATGAGCAGTTCTTC
>TRBV7-8|.|.|TRBJ1-1
CASSLEGGNTEAFF
TGTGCCAGCAGCTTAGAGGGCGGGAACACTGAAGCTTTCTTT
>TRBV4-3|TRBD2|.|TRBJ2-7
CASSQHSGRAFEQYF
TGCGCCAGCAGCCAGCATAGCGGGAGGGCTTTCGAGCAGTACTTC
>TRBV10-3|TRBD1|.|TRBJ2-1
CAIPPGQGWNEQFF
TGTGCCATTCCTCCGGGACAGGGGTGGAATGAGCAGTTCTTC
>TRBV30|.|.|TRBJ1-4
CAWSPGTTNEKLFF
TGTGCCTGGAGTCCAGGTACAACTAATGAAAAACTGTTTTTT
>TRBV5-1|.|.|TRBJ1-1
CASSSQGITEAFF
TGCGCCAGCAGCTCCCAGGGGATCACTGAAGCTTTCTTT
>TRBV19|.|many|TRBJ2-1
CASSRTEGSYNEQFF
TGTGCCAGTAGTAGGACCGAGGGGTCCTACAATGAGCAGTTCTTC
>TRBV24-1|.|once|TRBJ2-1
CATSDQRGLFSEQFF
TGTGCCACCAGTGATCAAAGGGGCCTTTTTAGTGAGCAGTTCTTC
>TRBV7-9|.|once|TRBJ1-1
CASSPSGLKAFF
TGTGCCAGCAGCCCTTCGGGCCTCAAAGCTTTCTTT
>TRBV6-5|TRBD1|once|TRBJ1-2
CASSSSRGYYGYTF
TGTGCCAGCAGCTCTTCCAGGGGGTACTATGGCTACACCTTC
>TRBV28|.|.|TRBJ2-1
CASSLGGPAAGNEQFF
TGTGCCAGCAGTTTAGGGGGGCCGGCCGCCGGCAATGAGCAGTTCTTC
>TRBV15|.|.|TRBJ2-5
CATSREGRFQETQYF
TGTGCCACCAGCAGGGAAGGACGGTTCCAAGAGACCCAGTACTTC
>TRBV18|TRBD1|.|TRBJ1-3
CASSPSTGGGGNTIYF
TGTGCCAGCTCACCGTCGACAGGGGGTGGAGGAAACACCATATATTTT
>TRBV7-6|TRBD2|.|TRBJ2-7
CASSTSVISYEQYF
TGTGCCAGCAGCACTAGCGTTATCTCCTACGAGCAGTACTTC
>TRBV6-2/TRBV6-3|.|.|TRBJ1-1
CASSPHVTNTEAFF
TGTGCCAGCAGCCCGCATGTTACGAACACTGAAGCTTTCTTT
>TRBV3-1/TRBV3-2|.|.|TRBJ2-2
CASSLYLPANTGELFF
TGTGCCAGCAGCCTTTACCTTCCAGCGAACACCGGGGAGCTGTTTTTT
>TRBV10-3|TRBD1|.|TRBJ1-1
CAISGVGGYTEAFF
TGTGCCATCAGTGGGGTAGGGGGCTACACTGAAGCTTTCTTT
>TRBV4-3|.|.|TRBJ1-1
CASSQDRASQAFF
TGCGCCAGCAGCCAAGATCGGGCTAGCCAAGCTTTCTTT
>TRBV5-4|TRBD2|.|TRBJ2-1
CASSSRLAGYNEQFF
TGTGCCAGCAGCTCCCGGTTAGCGGGGTACAATGAGCAGTTCTTC
>TRBV4-1|TRBD1|.|TRBJ1-6
CASSQDRDSSYNSPLHF
TGCGCCAGCAGCCAAGATAGGGACAGCTCCTATAATTCACCCCTCCACTTT
>TRBV25-1|.|.|TRBJ2-2
CASSPRTTNTGELFF
TGTGCCAGCAGTCCTAGGACAACGAACACCGGGGAGCTGTTTTTT
>TRBV11-2|.|.|TRBJ2-1
CASRNWGRGRNNEQFF
TGTGCCAGCAGGAATTGGGGCAGGGGGAGGAACAATGAGCAGTTCTTC
>TRBV20-1|.|.|TRBJ1-1
CSASTQGGGTEAFF
TGCAGTGCTAGTACGCAGGGAGGAGGCACTGAAGCTTTCTTT
>TRBV18|.|.|TRBJ2-7
CASSPPLATGPYEQYF
TGTGCCAGCTCACCACCGTTGGCGACAGGCCCTTACGAGCAGTACTTC
>TRBV28|.|.|TRBJ2-5
CASSQGVQETQYF
TGTGCCAGCAGTCAGGGTGTTCAAGAGACCCAGTACTTC
>TRBV20-1|.|.|TRBJ1-2
CSASSTRGANYGYTF
TGCAGTGCTAGTTCTACCCGGGGAGCTAACTATGGCTACACCTTC
>TRBV27|TRBD1|once|TRBJ2-1
CASSLSGTVNEQFF
TGTGCCAGCAGTTTATCGGGGACAGTAAATGAGCAGTTCTTC
>TRBV7-6|.|.|TRBJ2-3
CASSLAPGGLDTQYF
TGTGCCAGCAGCTTAGCGCCTGGGGGCCTAGATACGCAGTATTTT
>TRBV27|.|.|TRBJ2-3
CASSFRAGTDTQYF
TGTGCCAGCAGTTTCCGGGCGGGCACAGATACGCAGTATTTT
>TRBV2|TRBD1|.|TRBJ2-2
CASSVSPGQVRAGELFF
TGTGCCAGCAGTGTATCTCCGGGACAGGTTCGAGCCGGGGAGCTGTTTTTT
>TRBV6-5|TRBD1|.|TRBJ1-5
CASRQGEGAYQPQHF
TGTGCCAGCAGGCAGGGTGAGGGGGCTTATCAGCCCCAGCATTTT
>TRBV9|.|.|TRBJ2-2
CASSVVQAGELFF
TGTGCCAGCAGCGTAGTCCAAGCCGGGGAGCTGTTTTTT